This T cell receptor beta chain was sequenced in a study of blood T cell repertoires in COVID-19. Study details: Sites across the United States, Italy and Spain contributed samples from acute and convalescent COVID-19. T cells, B-cell-depleted T cells, or PBMCs provided the cDNA or gDNA that served as material.

In the study's own analysis: Quantification of nucleated cells was approximated via reference gene primer amplification. Libraries were prepared by immunoSEQ multiplex PCR; TCRdb keeps only in-frame clonotypes and omits some of them. V and J calls plus clone size are reproduced from that table; the DNA served to infer D and trimming. Of tens of thousands of clones listed, roughly 89% are singletons. The CDR3 runs 16 residues. In germline, CDR1 is SGHNT, CDR2 YYREEE (reference sequence). V lost 5 bases, J lost 4 bases, and 21 bases lay in between. Sequencing was done on a sample of peripheral blood. The genes are TRBV5-4 and TRBJ1-2; no reliable D call. The sequence was collected from a man aged 45-60 years with active COVID-19. The CDR3 region is CASRQTADLVGYGYTF. In DNA form, the CDR3 reads TGTGCCAGCAGGCAAACGGCGGACTTAGTTGGCTATGGCTACACCTTC.